This T cell receptor beta chain was recorded in a study of CD8 T cells in ankylosing spondylitis. The study, taken as a whole, reports: Matched ankylosing spondylitis synovial fluid reportedly contained a significantly enriched population of disease-linked clones.

Using quantitative 5'-RACE with molecular barcodes, the authors made TCR beta libraries. MiXCR, applied by TCRdb to the 5' RACE reads, yields one record per CDR3 protein. The sample has under 7,500 distinct CDR3 sequences, about 3% seen once; the top ten hold 37%. Ten or more counts support this clonotype. Its antigen is unknown. Trimming removed 4 bases from V and 2 bases from J; junction bases left unmatched: 5. Germline V gene lookup returns CDR1 SGDLS and CDR2 YYNGEE. This CDR3 spans 15 amino acids. The chain employs TRBV9 and TRBJ2-7; 11 bases line up with TRBD2. Sequencing was performed on blood, either unsorted or a sorted T cell fraction (not recorded which). The receptor's source is a female donor with ankylosing spondylitis or in good health (not recorded which). Written as DNA, the CDR3 is TGTGCCAGCAGCCATACTAGCGGGAGTACCTACGAGCAGTACTTC. Translated: CASSHTSGSTYEQYF.